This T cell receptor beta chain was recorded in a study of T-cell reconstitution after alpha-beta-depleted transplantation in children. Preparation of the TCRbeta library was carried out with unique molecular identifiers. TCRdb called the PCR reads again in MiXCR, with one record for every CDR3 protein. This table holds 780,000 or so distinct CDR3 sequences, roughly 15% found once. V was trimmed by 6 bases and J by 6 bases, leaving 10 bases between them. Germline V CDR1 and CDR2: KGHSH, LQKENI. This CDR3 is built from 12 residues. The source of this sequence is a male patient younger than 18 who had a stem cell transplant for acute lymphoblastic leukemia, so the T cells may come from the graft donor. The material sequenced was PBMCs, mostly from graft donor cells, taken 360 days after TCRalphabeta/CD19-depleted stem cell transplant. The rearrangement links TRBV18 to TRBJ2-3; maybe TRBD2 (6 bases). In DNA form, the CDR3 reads TGTGCCAGCTCGGGGACTGCGGATACGCAGTATTTT. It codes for CASSGTADTQYF.